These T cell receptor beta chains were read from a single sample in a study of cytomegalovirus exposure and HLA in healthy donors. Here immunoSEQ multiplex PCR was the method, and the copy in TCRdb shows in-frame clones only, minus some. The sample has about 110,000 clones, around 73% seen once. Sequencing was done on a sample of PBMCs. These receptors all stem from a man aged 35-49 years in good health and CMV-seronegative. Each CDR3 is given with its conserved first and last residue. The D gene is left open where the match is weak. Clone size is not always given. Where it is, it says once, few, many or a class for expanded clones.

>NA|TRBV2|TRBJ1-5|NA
TGTGCCAGCAGTGAAGAAAGCCAGCCCCAGCATTTT
CASSEESQPQHF
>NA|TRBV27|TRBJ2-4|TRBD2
TGTGCCAGCAGTCCTCCGGGACTAGCGGGGGGGCGGGGAAGCATTCAGTACTTC
CASSPPGLAGGRGSIQYF
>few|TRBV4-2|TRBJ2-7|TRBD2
TGTGCCAGCAGCCCTACCTTAGCGGGGGGGAGCTCCTACGAGCAGTACTTC
CASSPTLAGGSSYEQYF
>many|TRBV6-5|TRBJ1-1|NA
TGTGCCAGCAGCCCTGCAGGGGCGAACACTGAAGCTTTCTTT
CASSPAGANTEAFF
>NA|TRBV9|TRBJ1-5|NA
TGTGCCAGCAGCGTAACAGATAGCAATCAGCCCCAGCATTTT
CASSVTDSNQPQHF
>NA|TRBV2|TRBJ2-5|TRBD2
TGTGCCAGCAGAGGACTAGCGGGGGGGCCGGAGACCCAGTACTTC
CASRGLAGGPETQYF
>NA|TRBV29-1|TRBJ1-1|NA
TGCAGCGTTGATACAGGGCTTACTGAAGCTTTCTTT
CSVDTGLTEAFF
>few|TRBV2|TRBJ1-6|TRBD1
TGTGCCAGCAGACCTGCGACAGGGTTTTCACCCCTCCACTTT
CASRPATGFSPLHF
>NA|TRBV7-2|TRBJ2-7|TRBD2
TGTGCCAGCAGCTCACTAGGCAGCGGGGGCTTGTACGAGCAGTACTTC
CASSSLGSGGLYEQYF
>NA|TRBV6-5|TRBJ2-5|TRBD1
TGTGCCAGCAGTAAACAGGGGGCAGGGGAGACCCAGTACTTC
CASSKQGAGETQYF
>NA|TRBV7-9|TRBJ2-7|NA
TGTGCCAGCAGTTCGAGGGCGGAGGACCACGAGCAGTACTTC
CASSSRAEDHEQYF
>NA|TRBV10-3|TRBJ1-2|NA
TGTGCCATCAGTCCTCCCGACAGGCGGGGGGGCTACACCTTC
CAISPPDRRGGYTF
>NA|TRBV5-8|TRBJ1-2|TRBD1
TGTGCCAGCAGCCGACAGGGCTTCTACACCTTC
CASSRQGFYTF
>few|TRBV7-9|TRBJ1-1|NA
TGTGCCAGCAGCTTCCCCGGGGGACCGAACACTGAAGCTTTCTTT
CASSFPGGPNTEAFF
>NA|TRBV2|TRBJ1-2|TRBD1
TGTGCCAGCAGACAACCTGGGACAGGGGTAGATGGCTACACCTTC
CASRQPGTGVDGYTF
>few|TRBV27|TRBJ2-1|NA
TGTGCCAGCAGTGCCCGAAGGGGATCTTTCTACAATGAGCAGTTCTTC
CASSARRGSFYNEQFF
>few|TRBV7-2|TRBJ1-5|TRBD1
TGTGCCAGCAGCTTAGGGCAGGGGGACCAGCCCCAGCATTTT
CASSLGQGDQPQHF